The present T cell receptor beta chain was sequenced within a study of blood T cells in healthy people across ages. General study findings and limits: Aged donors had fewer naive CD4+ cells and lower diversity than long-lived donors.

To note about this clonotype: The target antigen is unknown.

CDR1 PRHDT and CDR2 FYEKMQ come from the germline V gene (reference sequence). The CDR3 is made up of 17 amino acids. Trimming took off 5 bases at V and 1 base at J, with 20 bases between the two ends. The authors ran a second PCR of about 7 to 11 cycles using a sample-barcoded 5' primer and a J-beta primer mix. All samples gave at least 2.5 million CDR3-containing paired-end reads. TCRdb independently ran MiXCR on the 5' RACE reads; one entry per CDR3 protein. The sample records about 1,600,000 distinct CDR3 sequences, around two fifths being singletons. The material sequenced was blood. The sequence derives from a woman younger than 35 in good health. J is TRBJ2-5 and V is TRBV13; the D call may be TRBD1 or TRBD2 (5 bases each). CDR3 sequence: CASSPPPGRDLQETQYF. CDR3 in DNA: TGTGCCAGCAGCCCACCCCCAGGCAGGGACCTCCAAGAGACCCAGTACTTC.